The sequence of this T cell receptor beta chain was determined in a study of blood T cell repertoires in COVID-19. The wider study: Whether acute or convalescent, the COVID-19 samples came from the United States, Italy and Spain.

Data came from immunoSEQ multiplex PCR; TCRdb stores just in-frame clones and leaves some out. The sample yields 200,000 to 250,000 clones, about 88% seen once. J was trimmed by 2 bases and V by 3 bases; bases with no gene match: 5. Germline values: CDR1 GTSNPN, CDR2 SVGIG (reference sequence). CDR3 length equals 14 residues. The V call is TRBV30, the J call TRBJ1-2; 8 bases map to TRBD1. The receptor's source is a man aged 35 to 55 with acute or convalescent COVID-19. Material for sequencing was peripheral blood. CDR3 amino acids: CAWRRRGRNYGYTF. The DNA for the CDR3 is TGTGCCTGGAGACGCAGGGGGCGCAACTATGGCTACACCTTC.